This TCR beta chain was identified during a study of T-cell reconstitution after alpha-beta-depleted transplantation in children. The study's findings and limits: The high TCRbeta diversity at day 60 in some patients came from surviving recipient T cells and thymic progenitors. T-cell counts and diversity were attributed mostly to newly produced T cells one year after transplant. Reportedly, roughly two months post-transplant, alpha-beta T cells arose from several hundred expanded graft clones.

Unique molecular identifiers were used in preparing the TCRbeta library. One entry per CDR3 protein, called by TCRdb with MiXCR from the PCR reads. The sample consists of more than 400,000 distinct CDR3 sequences, 43% of them appearing once. Germline CDR1 is MGHDK and CDR2 is SYGVNS. The CDR3 is 17 residues long. Trimming stripped 4 bases from V and 2 bases from J, with 20 bases between. Concerning this clonotype: Its antigen is undetermined.

This sample comprised PBMCs, obtained before TCRalphabeta/CD19-depleted stem cell transplant. The rearrangement uses TRBV25-1 and TRBJ2-5; TRBD1 might be the D (6 bases). This clonotype was sampled from a girl aged 2 to 9 with aplastic anemia, due to receive a stem cell transplant. As DNA, the CDR3 is TGTGCCAGCAGTGCCCTATCTTCCCGGGACAAGCAAGAGACCCAGTACTTC. Residues: CASSALSSRDKQETQYF.